This TCR beta chain was sequenced in a study of T cell responses to AZD1222 COVID-19 vaccine. Notes on the study in general: With dominance at 160-218 and 743-854, vaccine-associated CD4 TCRs spanned spike. Only 5 or 6 people who got AZD1222 tested seropositive at baseline. Donors skewed white British and female; clonal diversity was possibly underestimated. Epitopes outside B.1.351 and B.1.1.7 mutated regions reportedly drew nearly half of spike TCRs.

Germline values: CDR1 SGHRS, CDR2 YFSETQ. This CDR3 spans 15 amino acids. J was trimmed by 4 bases and V by 0 bases; bases with no gene match: 4. On this clone itself: Its antigen is still unknown.

Sequenced by immunoSEQ multiplex PCR; TCRdb stores in-frame clones only, minus some. This table holds about 170,000 clones, 80% to 90% found once. V is TRBV5-1 and J is TRBJ2-5; TRBD2 agrees at 9 bases. Sequences were derived from peripheral blood, sampled 28 days after the second dose of the MenACWY control vaccine. This clonotype was sampled from an adult who received the MenACWY meningococcal vaccine as a control. For the CDR3, the DNA is TGCGCCAGCAGCTTGGGCGGGGGGGCAGGAGAGACCCAGTACTTC. Protein sequence: CASSLGGGAGETQYF.